Listed here is a single TCR beta chain. The data stem from a study of human T cells and chemical hapten exposure. MiXCR was run by TCRdb on the RACE reads, yielding one entry per CDR3 protein. Of about 60,000 distinct CDR3 sequences listed, 11% were seen once; the top ten hold approximately 4.2%. Sample time point: pre-sensitization, week 0. Treatment: therapeutic diphenylcyclopropenone sensitization with weekly scalp DPC. The CDR3 totals 13 residues. The germline gives CDR1 GTSNPN, CDR2 SVGIG (reference sequence). Trimming removed 3 bases at V and 2 bases at J, with 10 bases between. The specimen comprised whole blood, sampled in connection with sensitization to the hapten diphenylcyclopropenone (DPC). This sequence was found in a woman aged 40-49 years with alopecia areata. Some clones in this sample may be carry-over from other donors' samples. The J gene is TRBJ2-5, the V gene TRBV30, with a weak D call TRBD2 (5 bases). CDR3 in amino acids: CAWSRGQQETQYF. In DNA form, the CDR3 reads TGTGCCTGGAGCCGCGGGCAGCAAGAGACCCAGTACTTC.